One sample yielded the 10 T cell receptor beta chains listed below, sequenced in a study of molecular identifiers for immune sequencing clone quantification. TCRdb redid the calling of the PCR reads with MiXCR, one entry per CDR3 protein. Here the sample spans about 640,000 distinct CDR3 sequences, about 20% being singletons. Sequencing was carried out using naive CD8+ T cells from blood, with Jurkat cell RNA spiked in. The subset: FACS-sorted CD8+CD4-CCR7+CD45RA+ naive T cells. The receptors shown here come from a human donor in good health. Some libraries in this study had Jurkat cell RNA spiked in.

DNA for the CDR3: TGCGCCAGCAGCCAGCAGGGGGCCAATGAAGCTTTCTTT. Protein product: CASSQQGANEAFF. The chain joins TRBV4-3 to TRBJ1-1; TRBD1 agrees at 8 bases. Germline assignment: CDR1 LGHNA and CDR2 YSLEER. The J segment lost 7 bases and the V segment lost 3 bases, leaving 4 bases of the junction unmatched. This CDR3 region has 13 residues.

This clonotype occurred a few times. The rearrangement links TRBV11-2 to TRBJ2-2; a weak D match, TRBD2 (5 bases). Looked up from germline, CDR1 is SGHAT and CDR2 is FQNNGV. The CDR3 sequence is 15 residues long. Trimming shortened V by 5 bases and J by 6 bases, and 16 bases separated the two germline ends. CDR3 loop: CASSTRAWESGELFF. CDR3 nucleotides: TGTGCCAGCAGCACTAGGGCTTGGGAGTCCGGGGAGCTGTTTTTT.

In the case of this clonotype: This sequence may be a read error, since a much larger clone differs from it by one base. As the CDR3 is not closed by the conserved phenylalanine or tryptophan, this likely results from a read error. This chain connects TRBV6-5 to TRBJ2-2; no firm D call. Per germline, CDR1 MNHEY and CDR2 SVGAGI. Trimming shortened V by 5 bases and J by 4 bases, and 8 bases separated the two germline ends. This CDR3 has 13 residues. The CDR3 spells CASSPSGTGELFL. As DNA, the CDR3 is TGTGCCAGCAGTCCGAGTGGCACCGGGGAGCTGTTTCTT.

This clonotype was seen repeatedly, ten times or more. The CDR3 DNA reads as TGTGCCAGTGTGGAGGGGGCGGATGAAAAACTGTTTTTT. Its protein is CASVEGADEKLFF. The chain uses TRBV7-9 and TRBJ1-4; TRBD1 aligns across 7 bases. CDR3 length: 13 amino acids. Germline trimming cut 9 bases from V and 6 bases from J; bases unmatched to any gene: 7. Germline V CDR1 and CDR2: SEHNR, FQNEAQ (reference sequence).

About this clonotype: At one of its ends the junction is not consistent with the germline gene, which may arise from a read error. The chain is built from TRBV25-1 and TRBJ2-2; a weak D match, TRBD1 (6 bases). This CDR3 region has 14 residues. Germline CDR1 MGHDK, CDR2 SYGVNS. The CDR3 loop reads CASSDSGVTGELFF. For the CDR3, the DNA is TGTGCCAGTAGTGACTCAGGGGTCACCGGGGAGCTGTTTTTT.

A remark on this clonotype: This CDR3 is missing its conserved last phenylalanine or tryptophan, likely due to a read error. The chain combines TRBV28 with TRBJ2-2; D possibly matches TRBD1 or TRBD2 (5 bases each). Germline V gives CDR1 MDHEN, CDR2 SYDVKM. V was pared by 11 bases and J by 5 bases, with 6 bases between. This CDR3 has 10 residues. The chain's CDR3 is CAGGTGELFS. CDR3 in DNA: TGTGCCGGGGGAACCGGGGAGCTGTTTTCT.

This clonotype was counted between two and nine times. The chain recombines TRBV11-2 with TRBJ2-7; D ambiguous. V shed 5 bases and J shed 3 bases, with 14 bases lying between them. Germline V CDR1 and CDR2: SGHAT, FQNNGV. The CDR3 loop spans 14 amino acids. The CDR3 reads CASSPTASGYEQYF. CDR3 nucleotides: TGTGCCAGCAGCCCCACCGCTAGTGGCTACGAGCAGTACTTC.

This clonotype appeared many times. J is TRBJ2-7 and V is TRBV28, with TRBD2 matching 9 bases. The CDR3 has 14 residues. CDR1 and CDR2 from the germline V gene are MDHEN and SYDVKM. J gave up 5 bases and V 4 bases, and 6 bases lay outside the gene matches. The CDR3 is CASSSGLAGNEQYF. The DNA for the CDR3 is TGTGCCAGCAGTTCGGGACTAGCTGGTAACGAGCAGTACTTC. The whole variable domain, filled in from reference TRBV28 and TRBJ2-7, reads DVKVTQSSRYLVKRTGEKVFLECVQDMDHENMFWYRQDPGLGLRLIYFSYDVKMKEKGDIPEGYSVSREKKERFSLILESASTNQTSMYLCASSSGLAGNEQYFGPGTRLTVT.

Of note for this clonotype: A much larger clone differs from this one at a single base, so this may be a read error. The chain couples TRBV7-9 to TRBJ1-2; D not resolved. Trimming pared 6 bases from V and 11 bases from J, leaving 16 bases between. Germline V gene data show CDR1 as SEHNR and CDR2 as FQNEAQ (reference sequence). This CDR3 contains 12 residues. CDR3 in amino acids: CASSPLARDYTF. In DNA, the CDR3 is TGTGCCAGCAGTCCATTAGCGCGGGATTACACCTTC.

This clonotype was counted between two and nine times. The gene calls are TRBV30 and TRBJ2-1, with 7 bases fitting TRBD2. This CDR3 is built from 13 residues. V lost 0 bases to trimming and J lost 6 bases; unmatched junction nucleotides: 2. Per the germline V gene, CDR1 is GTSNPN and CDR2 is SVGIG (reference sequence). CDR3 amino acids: CAWSVAGVNEQFF. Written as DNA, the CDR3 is TGTGCCTGGAGTGTGGCGGGAGTCAATGAGCAGTTCTTC. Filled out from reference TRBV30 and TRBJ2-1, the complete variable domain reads SQTIHQWPATLVQPVGSPLSLECTVEGTSNPNLYWYRQAAGRGLQLLFYSVGIGQISSEVPQNLSASRPQDRQFILSSKKLLLSDSGFYLCAWSVAGVNEQFFGPGTRLTVL.